One sample yielded the 11 T cell receptor beta chains listed below, sequenced in a study of blood T cell repertoires in COVID-19. The table came from immunoSEQ multiplex PCR; TCRdb's copy has only in-frame clones and leaves some out. The sample lists 250,000 to 350,000 clones; 86% were seen once. What was sequenced was peripheral blood. These receptors were obtained from a woman in her 70s with COVID-19, enrolled during active disease.

The chain joins TRBV5-8 to TRBJ2-7, with D possibly matching TRBD1 (7 bases). There are 18 residues in the CDR3. V lost 5 bases, J lost 0 bases, and 24 bases lay in between. CDR1 SGHTS and CDR2 YDEGEE come from the germline V gene. CDR3 nucleotide sequence: TGTGCCAGCAGGGGACAGTGGGGGGAGGCCGCGAGCTCCTACGAGCAGTACTTC. Its protein is CASRGQWGEAASSYEQYF. The entire variable domain, with the rest obtained from reference TRBV5-8 and TRBJ2-7, is as follows: EAGVTQSPTHLIKTRGQQATLRCSPISGHTSVYWYQQALGLGLQFLLWYDEGEERNRGNFPPRFSGRQFPNYSSELNVNALELEDSALYLCASRGQWGEAASSYEQYFGPGTRLTVT.

The chain uses TRBV6-5 and TRBJ2-1; 7 bases match TRBD2. The CDR3 extends over 11 amino acids. Germline trimming cut 6 bases from V and 15 bases from J; bases unmatched to any gene: 8. Germline V CDR1 and CDR2: MNHEY, SVGAGI. The CDR3 is CASRTRTRPFF. The CDR3 coding sequence is TGTGCCAGCAGGACGCGGACTAGGCCGTTCTTC.

The chain combines TRBV9 with TRBJ1-2, with 9 bases lining up with TRBD1. Per the germline V gene, CDR1 is SGDLS and CDR2 is YYNGEE. The CDR3 totals 15 residues. V lost 4 bases and J lost 2; bases outside the gene matches: 6. The CDR3 DNA reads TGTGCCAGCAGCCCTTCCGGGACAGGGAACTATGGCTACACCTTC. Protein sequence: CASSPSGTGNYGYTF.

V usage is TRBV28 and J usage is TRBJ1-1, with unresolved D. Germline V gene sequence: CDR1 MDHEN, CDR2 SYDVKM. V shed 6 bases and J shed 1 base, with 15 bases lying between them. This CDR3 contains 15 residues. In nucleotides, the CDR3 is TGTGCCAGCAGCTTAGCATTACAGCAGAACACTGAAGCTTTCTTT. Its protein product is CASSLALQQNTEAFF.

This rearrangement joins TRBV4-1 to TRBJ1-1; 8 nucleotides line up with TRBD1. The CDR3 has 16 residues. Germline CDR1 and CDR2: MGHRA and YSYEKL. With 2 bases clipped from V and 2 bases from J, the junction kept 7 bases outside the gene matches. The DNA of the CDR3 is TGCGCCAGCAGCCAACCCGCAGGACAGGGAAACACTGAAGCTTTCTTT. Protein: CASSQPAGQGNTEAFF.

The table lists this clone with many counts. This chain joins TRBV9 and TRBJ1-2; 8 bases are a match to TRBD1. CDR1 SGDLS and CDR2 YYNGEE come from the germline V gene. V lost 3 bases and J lost 7; bases outside the gene matches: 8. The CDR3 is 14 amino acids. This chain's CDR3 is CASSATGGGGGYTF. The CDR3 DNA reads TGTGCCAGCAGCGCCACAGGGGGAGGTGGTGGCTACACCTTC.

The chain couples TRBV6-4 to TRBJ2-7; TRBD1 is a possible D gene (5 bases). The length of the CDR3 is 13 residues. In germline, CDR1 is MRHNA, CDR2 SNTAGT. Trimming cost V 4 bases and J 3 bases, with 10 bases left between them. For the CDR3, the DNA is TGTGCCAGCAGTGCAGGGTTGGACTACGAGCAGTACTTC. This encodes CASSAGLDYEQYF.

The sample holds a few counts of this clone. V usage is TRBV12-5 and J usage is TRBJ1-1; 8 bases match TRBD1. This CDR3 is 14 amino acids long. Trimming removed 6 bases from V and 5 bases from J; junction bases left unmatched: 8. CDR1 is LGHNT, CDR2 FRNRAP, per germline. The CDR3 reads CASGQDRVKTEAFF. The CDR3 nucleotides read TGTGCTAGTGGCCAGGACAGGGTTAAGACTGAAGCTTTCTTT.

The rearrangement joins TRBV5-4 to TRBJ2-7; a weak D match, TRBD1 (7 bases). The CDR3 runs 14 residues. Germline V CDR1 and CDR2: SGHNT, YYREEE (reference sequence). V was shortened by 3 bases and J by 3 bases, with 13 bases between the two germline ends. The CDR3 region is CASSSQGGDYEQYF. The CDR3 nucleotides are TGTGCCAGCAGCTCTCAGGGGGGCGACTACGAGCAGTACTTC.

V gene TRBV7-2 combines with J gene TRBJ1-3; 7 bases match TRBD1. V trimming: 1 base; J trimming: 2 bases; junction bases outside the gene matches: 2. CDR1 is SGHTA and CDR2 is FQGNSA in the germline V gene. This CDR3 region has 15 residues. The CDR3 region is CASSLVGQTGNTIYF. In DNA form, the CDR3 reads TGTGCCAGCAGCTTAGTGGGACAGACTGGAAACACCATATATTTT. Combining the CDR3 with reference TRBV7-2 and TRBJ1-3 gives the whole variable domain GAGVSQSPSNKVTEKGKDVELRCDPISGHTALYWYRQSLGQGLEFLIYFQGNSAPDKSGLPSDRFSAERTGGSVSTLTIQRTQQEDSAVYLCASSLVGQTGNTIYFGEGSWLTVV.

The chain recombines TRBV24-1 with TRBJ2-6; 7 bases map to TRBD1. Trimming removed 6 bases from V and 4 bases from J; junction bases left unmatched: 5. Germline V gene lookup returns CDR1 KGHDR and CDR2 SFDVKD. The CDR3 sequence is 15 residues long. This CDR3 reads CATSTQGTGANVLTF. The DNA of the CDR3 is TGTGCCACCAGTACACAGGGGACCGGGGCCAACGTCCTGACTTTC.